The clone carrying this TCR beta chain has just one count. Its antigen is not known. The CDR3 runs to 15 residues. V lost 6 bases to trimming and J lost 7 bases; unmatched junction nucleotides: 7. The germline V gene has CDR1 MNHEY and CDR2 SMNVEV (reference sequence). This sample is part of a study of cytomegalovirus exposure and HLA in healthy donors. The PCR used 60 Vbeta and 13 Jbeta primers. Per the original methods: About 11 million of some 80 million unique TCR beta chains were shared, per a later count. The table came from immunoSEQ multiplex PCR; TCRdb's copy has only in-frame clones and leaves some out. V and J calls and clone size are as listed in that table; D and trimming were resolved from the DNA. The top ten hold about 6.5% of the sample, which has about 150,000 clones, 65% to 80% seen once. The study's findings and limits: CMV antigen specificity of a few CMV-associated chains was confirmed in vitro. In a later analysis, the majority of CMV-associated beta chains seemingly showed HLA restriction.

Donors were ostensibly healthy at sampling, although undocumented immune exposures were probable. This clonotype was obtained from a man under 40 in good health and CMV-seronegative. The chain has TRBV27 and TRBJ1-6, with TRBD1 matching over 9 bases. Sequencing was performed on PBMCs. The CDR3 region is CASRVGQGGNSPLHF. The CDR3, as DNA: TGTGCCAGCAGAGTGGGACAGGGCGGGAATTCACCCCTCCACTTT.